The entry below gives a single T cell receptor (beta chain) sequence along with its context. Its antigen target is currently unknown. No base quality values were provided; no much bigger clone lies one nucleotide off. The CDR3 measures 12 amino acids from cysteine to phenylalanine. Only the CDR3 part of the read is kept: 36 bases, read in frame from the first base. CDR1 and CDR2 are read off the germline V gene (reference sequence) as DFQATT and SNEGSKA. This specimen comes from a study of CD8 T cells in Susac syndrome (dated by TCRdb to the late 2010s). Looking at the study overall: Repertoire sequencing was used to test whether CD8+ T cell activation and differentiation in Susac syndrome was antigen driven.

RNA was extracted using the RNeasy kit, and roughly 0.5 to 1 ug of the RNA was reverse transcribed with random hexamers. The immunoSEQ multiplex PCR assay, covering 54 Vbeta and 13 Jbeta segments, was used to amplify TCR beta CDR3 regions. PCR amplification bias was corrected using a synthetic template baseline for primer optimization and computational correction. The study's own analysis went as follows. Reads were annotated to V, D and J genes per IMGT and analyzed with immunoSEQ Analyzer, keeping only productive sequences. Clonality was computed as one minus Shannon entropy normalized by log2 of the number of productive unique sequences. For each patient and control, public and private clones were evaluated within the 100 most prevalent clones. Clones were defined as Susac-specific when absent from the healthy and MS cohorts, from approximately 970 published viral clones and from other ImmuneACCESS disease sequences. The public reads were reprocessed in TCRdb via fastp at Q25 and MiXCR, keeping in-frame beta chains. CDR3 protein sequences are deduplicated, and each keeps its most common genes and DNA. TCRdb assigned the V and J calls; the authors' analysis was not used. Present in this sample are around 160,000 distinct CDR3 sequences, more than 90% of which were seen just once. The ten largest clones take up more than 0.12% of the sample.

High-throughput TCR beta sequencing profiled peripheral blood CD8+ and CD4+ T cells from healthy donors, Susac syndrome patients and multiple sclerosis patients. Healthy donors were age- and sex-matched controls. Bulk CD8+ and CD4+ T cells were purified by magnetic negative isolation, whereas CD8+ TEMRA cells were enriched by FACS. Blood was collected in EDTA tubes and processed within 24 hours, with PBMCs isolated through density gradient centrifugation. PBMCs destined for TCR sequencing were cryopreserved in liquid nitrogen and later thawed in a 37 °C water bath. The sorted or isolated CD4+, CD8+ and CD8+ TEMRA cells had a purity of 90% or higher. General study outcomes and caveats: The number of individuals in the TCR sequencing and HLA analysis was recognized as being relatively small.

The chain uses TRBV20-1 and TRBJ2-7; TRBD2 is perhaps the D gene, given 5 matching bases. This sequence originates from a human donor in good health. Source material: CD4+ T cells from PBMCs. At the DNA level, the sequence is TGCAGCGCGGATGGACGGGACTACGAGCAGTACTTC. Translated, it gives CSADGRDYEQYF.